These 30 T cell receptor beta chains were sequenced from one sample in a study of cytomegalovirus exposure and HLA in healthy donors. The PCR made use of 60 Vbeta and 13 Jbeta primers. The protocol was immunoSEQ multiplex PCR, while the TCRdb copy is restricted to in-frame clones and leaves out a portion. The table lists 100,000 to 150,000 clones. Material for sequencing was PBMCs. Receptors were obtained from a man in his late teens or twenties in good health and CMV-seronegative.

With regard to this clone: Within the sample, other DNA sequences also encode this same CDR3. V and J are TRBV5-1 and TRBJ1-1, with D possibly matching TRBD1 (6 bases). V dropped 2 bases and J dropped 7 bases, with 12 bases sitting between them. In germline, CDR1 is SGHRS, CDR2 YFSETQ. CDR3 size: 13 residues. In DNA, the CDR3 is TGCGCCAGCAGCTTCACGGGGGGCCATGAAGCTTTCTTT. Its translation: CASSFTGGHEAFF. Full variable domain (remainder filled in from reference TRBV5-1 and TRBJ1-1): KAGVTQTPRYLIKTRGQQVTLSCSPISGHRSVSWYQQTPGQGLQFLFEYFSETQRNKGNFPGRFSGRQFSNSRSEMNVSTLELGDSALYLCASSFTGGHEAFFGQGTRLTVV.

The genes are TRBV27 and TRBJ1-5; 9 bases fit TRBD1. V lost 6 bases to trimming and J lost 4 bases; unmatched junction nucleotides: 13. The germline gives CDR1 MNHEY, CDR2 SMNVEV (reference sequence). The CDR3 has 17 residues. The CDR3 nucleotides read TGTGCCAGCAGCTTCTTACAGGGGGCGCATCGGAATCAGCCCCAGCATTTT. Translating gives CASSFLQGAHRNQPQHF.

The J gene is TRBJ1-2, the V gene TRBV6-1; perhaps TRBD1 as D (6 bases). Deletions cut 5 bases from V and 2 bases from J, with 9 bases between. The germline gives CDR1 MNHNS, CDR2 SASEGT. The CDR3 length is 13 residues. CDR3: CASSSTGNYGYTF. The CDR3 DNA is TGTGCCAGCAGTTCTACAGGGAACTATGGCTACACCTTC.

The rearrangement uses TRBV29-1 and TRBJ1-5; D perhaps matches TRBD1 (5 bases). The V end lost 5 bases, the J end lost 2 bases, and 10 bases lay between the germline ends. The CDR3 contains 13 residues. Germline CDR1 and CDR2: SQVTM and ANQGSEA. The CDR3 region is CSVKTERNQPQHF. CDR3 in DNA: TGCAGCGTTAAGACAGAACGCAATCAGCCCCAGCATTTT. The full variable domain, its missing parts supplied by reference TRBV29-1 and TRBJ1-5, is SAVISQKPSRDICQRGTSLTIQCQVDSQVTMMFWYRQQPGQSLTLIATANQGSEATYESGFVIDKFPISRPNLTFSTLTVSNMSPEDSSIYLCSVKTERNQPQHFGDGTRLSIL.

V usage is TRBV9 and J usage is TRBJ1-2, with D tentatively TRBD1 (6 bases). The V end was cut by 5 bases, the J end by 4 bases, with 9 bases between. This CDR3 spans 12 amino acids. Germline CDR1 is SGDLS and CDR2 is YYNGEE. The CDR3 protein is CASRDSSYGYTF. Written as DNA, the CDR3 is TGTGCCAGCAGGGACAGCTCCTATGGCTACACCTTC.

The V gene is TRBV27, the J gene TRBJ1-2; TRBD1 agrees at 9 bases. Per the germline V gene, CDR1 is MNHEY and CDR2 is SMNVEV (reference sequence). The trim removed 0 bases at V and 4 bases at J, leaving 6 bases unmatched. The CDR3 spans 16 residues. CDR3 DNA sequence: TGTGCCAGCAGTTTATCGCGAACAGGGGGCCTCTATGGCTACACCTTC. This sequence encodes CASSLSRTGGLYGYTF.

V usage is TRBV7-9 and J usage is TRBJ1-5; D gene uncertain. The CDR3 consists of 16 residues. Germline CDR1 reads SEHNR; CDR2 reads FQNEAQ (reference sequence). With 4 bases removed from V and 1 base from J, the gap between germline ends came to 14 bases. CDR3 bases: TGTGCCAGCAGCTCCGACGGGGAGGACAGCAATCAGCCCCAGCATTTT. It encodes CASSSDGEDSNQPQHF.

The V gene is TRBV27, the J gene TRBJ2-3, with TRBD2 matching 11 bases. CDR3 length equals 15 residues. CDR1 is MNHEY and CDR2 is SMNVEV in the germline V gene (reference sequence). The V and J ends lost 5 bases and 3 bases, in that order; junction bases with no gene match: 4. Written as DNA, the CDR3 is TGTGCCAGCAGTCCATTAGCGGGGGGGACAGATACGCAGTATTTT. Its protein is CASSPLAGGTDTQYF.

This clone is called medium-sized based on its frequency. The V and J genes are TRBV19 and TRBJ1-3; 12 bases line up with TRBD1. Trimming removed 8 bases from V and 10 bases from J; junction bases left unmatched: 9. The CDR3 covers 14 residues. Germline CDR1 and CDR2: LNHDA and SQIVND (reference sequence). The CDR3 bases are TGTGCCAGTCGCGCCGGGACAGGGGGCAATACCATATATTTT. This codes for CASRAGTGGNTIYF.

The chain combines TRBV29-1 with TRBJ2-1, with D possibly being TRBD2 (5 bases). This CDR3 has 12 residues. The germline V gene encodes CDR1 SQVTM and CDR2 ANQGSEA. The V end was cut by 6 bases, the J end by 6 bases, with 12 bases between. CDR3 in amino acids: CSVGGLSNEQFF. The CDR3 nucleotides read TGCAGCGTGGGCGGACTGAGCAATGAGCAGTTCTTC.

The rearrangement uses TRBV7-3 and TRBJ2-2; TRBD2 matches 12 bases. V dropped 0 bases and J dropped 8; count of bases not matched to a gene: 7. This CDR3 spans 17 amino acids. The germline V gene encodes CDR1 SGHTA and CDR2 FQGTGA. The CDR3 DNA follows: TGTGCCAGCAGCTTAACCCGACTAGCGGGAGCGGGAGGGGAGCTGTTTTTT. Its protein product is CASSLTRLAGAGGELFF. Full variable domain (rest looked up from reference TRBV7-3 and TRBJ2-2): GAGVSQTPSNKVTEKGKYVELRCDPISGHTALYWYRQSLGQGPEFLIYFQGTGAADDSGLPNDRFFAVRPEGSVSTLKIQRTERGDSAVYLCASSLTRLAGAGGELFFGEGSRLTVL.

CDR3 residues: CSVRQDMNTEAFF. The CDR3 DNA sequence: TGCAGCGTGCGGCAGGACATGAACACTGAAGCTTTCTTT. V and J are TRBV29-1 and TRBJ1-1, with a weak D call TRBD1 (5 bases). Germline assignment: CDR1 SQVTM and CDR2 ANQGSEA. The V and J ends lost 6 bases and 0 bases respectively, with 11 bases between them. There are 13 residues in the CDR3.

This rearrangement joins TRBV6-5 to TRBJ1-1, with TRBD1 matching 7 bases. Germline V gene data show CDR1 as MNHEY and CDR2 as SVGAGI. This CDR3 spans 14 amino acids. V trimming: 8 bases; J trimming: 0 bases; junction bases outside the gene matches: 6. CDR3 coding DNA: TGTGCCAGCCAGGGACAGCCTATGAACACTGAAGCTTTCTTT. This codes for CASQGQPMNTEAFF.

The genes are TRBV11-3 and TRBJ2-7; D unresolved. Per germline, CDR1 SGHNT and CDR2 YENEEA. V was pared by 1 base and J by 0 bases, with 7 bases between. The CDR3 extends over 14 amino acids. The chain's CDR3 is CASSLGASSYEQYF. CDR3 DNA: TGTGCCAGCAGCTTAGGGGCGAGCTCCTACGAGCAGTACTTC. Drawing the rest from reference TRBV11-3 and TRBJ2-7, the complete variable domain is EAGVVQSPRYKIIEKKQPVAFWCNPISGHNTLYWYLQNLGQGPELLIRYENEEAVDDSQLPKDRFSAERLKGVDSTLKIQPAELGDSAVYLCASSLGASSYEQYFGPGTRLTVT.

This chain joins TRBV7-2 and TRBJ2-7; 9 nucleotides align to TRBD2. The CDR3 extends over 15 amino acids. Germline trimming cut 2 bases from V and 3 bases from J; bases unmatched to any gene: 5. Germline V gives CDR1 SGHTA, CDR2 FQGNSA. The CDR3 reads CASSLRGGRDYEQYF. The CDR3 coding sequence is TGTGCCAGCAGCTTAAGGGGCGGGAGGGACTACGAGCAGTACTTC.

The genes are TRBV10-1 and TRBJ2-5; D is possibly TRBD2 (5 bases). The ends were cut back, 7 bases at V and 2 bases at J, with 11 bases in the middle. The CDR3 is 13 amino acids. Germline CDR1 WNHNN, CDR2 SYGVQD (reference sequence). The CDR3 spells CASIASAQETQYF. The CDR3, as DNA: TGCGCCAGCATAGCGAGTGCACAAGAGACCCAGTACTTC.

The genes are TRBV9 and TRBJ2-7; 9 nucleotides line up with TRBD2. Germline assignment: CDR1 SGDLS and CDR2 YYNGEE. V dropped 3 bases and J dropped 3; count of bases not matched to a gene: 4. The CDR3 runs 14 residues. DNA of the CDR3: TGTGCCAGCAGCGAGGAGCGGGGGGACTACGAGCAGTACTTC. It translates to CASSEERGDYEQYF.

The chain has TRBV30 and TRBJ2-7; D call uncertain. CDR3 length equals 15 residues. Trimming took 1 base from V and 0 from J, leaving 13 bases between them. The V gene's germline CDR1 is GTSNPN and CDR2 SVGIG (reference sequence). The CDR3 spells CAWSGSERSSYEQYF. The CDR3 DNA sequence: TGTGCCTGGAGTGGTTCGGAGCGTAGCTCCTACGAGCAGTACTTC.

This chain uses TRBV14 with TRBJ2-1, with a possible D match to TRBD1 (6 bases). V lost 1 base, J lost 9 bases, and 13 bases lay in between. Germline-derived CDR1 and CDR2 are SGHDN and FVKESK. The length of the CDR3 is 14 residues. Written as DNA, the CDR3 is TGTGCCAGCAGCCAAGTGGGGCCCAGGGGTGAGCAGTTCTTC. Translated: CASSQVGPRGEQFF.

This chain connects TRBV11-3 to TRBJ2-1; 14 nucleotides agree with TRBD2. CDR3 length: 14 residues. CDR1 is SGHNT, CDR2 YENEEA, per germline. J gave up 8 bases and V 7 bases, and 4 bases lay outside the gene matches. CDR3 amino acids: CASTGTSGSDEQFF. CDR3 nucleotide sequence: TGTGCCAGCACCGGGACTAGCGGGAGCGATGAGCAGTTCTTC.

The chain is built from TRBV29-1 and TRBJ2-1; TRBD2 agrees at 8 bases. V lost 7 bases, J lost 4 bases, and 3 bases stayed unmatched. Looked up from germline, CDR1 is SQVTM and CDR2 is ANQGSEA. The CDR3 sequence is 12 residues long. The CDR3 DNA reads TGCAGCGCCGGGACTAGATACAATGAGCAGTTCTTC. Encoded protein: CSAGTRYNEQFF.

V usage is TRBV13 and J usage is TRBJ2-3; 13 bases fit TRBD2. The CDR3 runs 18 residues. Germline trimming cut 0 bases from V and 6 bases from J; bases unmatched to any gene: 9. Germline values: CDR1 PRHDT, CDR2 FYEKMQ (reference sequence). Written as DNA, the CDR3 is TGTGCCAGCAGCTTAGGCTTCACTAGCGGGGGGGCCCCGGATACGCAGTATTTT. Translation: CASSLGFTSGGAPDTQYF. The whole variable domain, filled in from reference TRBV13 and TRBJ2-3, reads AAGVIQSPRHLIKEKRETATLKCYPIPRHDTVYWYQQGPGQDPQFLISFYEKMQSDKGSIPDRFSAQQFSDYHSELNMSSLELGDSALYFCASSLGFTSGGAPDTQYFGPGTRLTVL.

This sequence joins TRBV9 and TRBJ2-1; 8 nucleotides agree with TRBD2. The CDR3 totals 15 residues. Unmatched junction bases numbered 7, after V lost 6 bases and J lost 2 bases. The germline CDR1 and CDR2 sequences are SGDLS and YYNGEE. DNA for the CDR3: TGTGCCAGCAACCCCGGGGGGGGCGCCTACAATGAGCAGTTCTTC. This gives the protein CASNPGGGAYNEQFF. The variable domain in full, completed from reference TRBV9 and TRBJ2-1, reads DSGVTQTPKHLITATGQRVTLRCSPRSGDLSVYWYQQSLDQGLQFLIQYYNGEERAKGNILERFSAQQFPDLHSELNLSSLELGDSALYFCASNPGGGAYNEQFFGPGTRLTVL.

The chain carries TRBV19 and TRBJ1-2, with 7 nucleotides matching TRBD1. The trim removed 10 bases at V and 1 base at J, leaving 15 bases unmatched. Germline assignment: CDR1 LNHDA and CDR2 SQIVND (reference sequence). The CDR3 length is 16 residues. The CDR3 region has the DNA TGTGCCACCAGGGGGACACCTCTTTCTGGTAACTATGGCTACACCTTC. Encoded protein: CATRGTPLSGNYGYTF.

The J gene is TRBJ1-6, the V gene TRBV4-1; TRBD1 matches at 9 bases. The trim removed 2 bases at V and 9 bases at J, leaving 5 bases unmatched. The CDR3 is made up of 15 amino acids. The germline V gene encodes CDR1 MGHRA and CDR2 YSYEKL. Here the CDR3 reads CASSQRGTGISPLHF. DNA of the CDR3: TGCGCCAGCAGCCAAAGAGGGACAGGGATTTCACCCCTCCACTTT.

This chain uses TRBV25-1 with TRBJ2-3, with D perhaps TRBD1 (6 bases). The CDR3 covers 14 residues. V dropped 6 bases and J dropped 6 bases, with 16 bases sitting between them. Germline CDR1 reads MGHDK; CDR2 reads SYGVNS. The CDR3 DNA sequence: TGTGCCAGCAGCAGGACACAGGGTAGGGATACGCAGTATTTT. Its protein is CASSRTQGRDTQYF.

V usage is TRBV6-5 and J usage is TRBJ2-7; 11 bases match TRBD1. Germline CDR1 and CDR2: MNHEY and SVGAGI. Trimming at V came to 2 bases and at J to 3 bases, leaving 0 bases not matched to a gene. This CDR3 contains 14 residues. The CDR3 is CASSYGTGGYEQYF. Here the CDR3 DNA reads TGTGCCAGCAGTTACGGGACAGGGGGCTACGAGCAGTACTTC.

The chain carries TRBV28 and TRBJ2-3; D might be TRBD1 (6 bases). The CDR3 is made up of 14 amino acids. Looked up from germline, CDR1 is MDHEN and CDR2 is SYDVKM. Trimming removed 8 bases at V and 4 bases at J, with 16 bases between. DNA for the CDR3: TGTGCCAGCTCGGATCTATCAGGGGCAGATACGCAGTATTTT. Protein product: CASSDLSGADTQYF.

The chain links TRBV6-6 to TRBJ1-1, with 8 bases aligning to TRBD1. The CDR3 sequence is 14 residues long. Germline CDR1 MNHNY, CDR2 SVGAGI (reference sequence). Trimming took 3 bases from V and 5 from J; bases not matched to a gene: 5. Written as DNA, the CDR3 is TGTGCCAGCAGTTATACAGGGGGTGGTACTGAAGCTTTCTTT. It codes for CASSYTGGGTEAFF.

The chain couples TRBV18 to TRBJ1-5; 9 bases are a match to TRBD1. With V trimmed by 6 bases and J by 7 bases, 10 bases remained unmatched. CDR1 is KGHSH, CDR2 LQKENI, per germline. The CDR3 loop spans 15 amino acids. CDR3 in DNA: TGTGCCAGCTCCTCGGACAGGGGAGGGGTACAGCCCCAGCATTTT. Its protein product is CASSSDRGGVQPQHF.